These T cell receptor beta chains were read from a single sample in a study of naive and memory T cell subsets. Via MiXCR, TCRdb re-called the UMI-ligation and nested PCR reads, giving one row per CDR3 protein. The table shows approximately 140,000 distinct CDR3 sequences, with approximately 17% occurring only once. Sequencing input: naive CD4+ T cells from blood. Receptors originate from a human donor in good health. Each CDR3 is given with its conserved first and last residue. A D gene is named only where the DNA matches it firmly. Size tells how often a clone was seen (once, few, many) or the class of an expanded clone, and some rows leave it out.

length	D	size	V	J	DNA	CDR3
10	.	few	TRBV29-1	TRBJ1-1	TGCAGCTCTTATCCCACTGAAGCTTTCTTT	CSSYPTEAFF
15	.	few	TRBV18	TRBJ1-1	TGTGCCAGCTCACCTCAGGGCCTGCCAACGTTTGAAGCTTTCTTT	CASSPQGLPTFEAFF
15	.	.	TRBV30	TRBJ2-3	TGTGCCTGGAGGAGGGTTAGACGGGTCACAGATACGCAGTATTTT	CAWRRVRRVTDTQYF
14	.	.	TRBV5-1	TRBJ2-3	TGCGCCAGCAGCTCACAGGGTATCACAGATACGCAGTATTTT	CASSSQGITDTQYF
17	.	few	TRBV18	TRBJ1-1	TGTGCCAGCTCACCACCGGTTCAGGGACAAGAGTGGGACAAAGCTTTCTTT	CASSPPVQGQEWDKAFF
16	TRBD1	.	TRBV6-2/TRBV6-3	TRBJ2-7	TGTGCCAGCAGTTACACGCTGGACAGGGGCTCCTACGAGCAGTACTTC	CASSYTLDRGSYEQYF
13	.	.	TRBV29-1	TRBJ1-5	TGCAGCGTTGTGGTCAGTTGGGATCAGCCCCAGCATTTT	CSVVVSWDQPQHF
15	.	.	TRBV12-3/TRBV12-4	TRBJ1-1	TGTGCCAGCAACGCATACGGGACTCAGAACACTGAAGCTTTCTTT	CASNAYGTQNTEAFF
16	.	many	TRBV11-3	TRBJ2-2	TGTGCCAGCAGCTTGAACTCCGGGGCTAACACCGGGGAGCTGTTTTTT	CASSLNSGANTGELFF
14	TRBD1	.	TRBV12-3/TRBV12-4	TRBJ2-7	TGTGCCAGCAGTTTAGGACAGGGGTTGGGCGAGCAGTACTTC	CASSLGQGLGEQYF
14	.	.	TRBV20-1	TRBJ2-4	TGCAGTGCTACACTCGACCCGAACAGAGGCATTCAGTACTTC	CSATLDPNRGIQYF
13	.	.	TRBV29-1	TRBJ2-3	TGCAGCGTTGAAGACTATAGCACAGATACGCAGTATTTT	CSVEDYSTDTQYF
13	.	.	TRBV6-1	TRBJ1-3	TGTGCCAGCAGAGGGATCTCTGGAAACACCATATATTTT	CASRGISGNTIYF
11	.	many	TRBV3-1	TRBJ1-1	TGTGCCAGCAGGTCAGGGCATCAGGCTTTCTTT	CASRSGHQAFF
12	.	few	TRBV12-3/TRBV12-4	TRBJ1-2	TGTGCCAGCAGTTACAGCCGATATGGCTACACCTTC	CASSYSRYGYTF
17	.	once	TRBV12-3/TRBV12-4	TRBJ1-2	TGTGCCAGCAGCACCCGATCCGGGACCGACGTGGTTCTTGGCTACACCTTC	CASSTRSGTDVVLGYTF
14	.	few	TRBV20-1	TRBJ1-1	TGCAGTGCTAGAGGCGAGGCCCCGAACACTGAAGCTTTCTTT	CSARGEAPNTEAFF
14	.	few	TRBV5-1	TRBJ2-7	TGCGCCAGCAGCTTGGCCGACGGGTTATACGAGCAGTACTTC	CASSLADGLYEQYF
17	TRBD2	few	TRBV5-5	TRBJ2-1	TGTGCCAGCAGCTTGGATATATGGACTAGCGGGAGAGGGGAGCAGTTCTTC	CASSLDIWTSGRGEQFF
20	TRBD1	.	TRBV6-1	TRBJ2-6	TGTGCCAGCAGTAGGGACAGGGGAACTCCTAGGTACTCTGGGGCCAACGTCCTGACTTTC	CASSRDRGTPRYSGANVLTF
13	.	.	TRBV27	TRBJ2-7	TGTGCCAGCAGTGTCTCAGGGGAGTACGAGCAGTACTTC	CASSVSGEYEQYF
11	.	few	TRBV28	TRBJ1-1	TGTGCCAGCATAGAGAACACTGAAGCTTTCTTT	CASIENTEAFF
13	.	few	TRBV27	TRBJ1-2	TGTGCCAGCAGTCCGACCCTCCAGTTTGGCTACACCTTC	CASSPTLQFGYTF
14	.	few	TRBV29-1	TRBJ2-1	TGCAGCGTTGAAGAGAGACTGCCCTACAATGAGCAGTTCTTC	CSVEERLPYNEQFF
14	.	.	TRBV30	TRBJ1-1	TGTGCCTGGAGGGGCGGGACCAGAGATACCGGAGCTTTCTTT	CAWRGGTRDTGAFF
15	TRBD2	.	TRBV20-1	TRBJ2-5	TGCAGTGCTAGCTCGGCTAGCGGAATCCAAGAGACCCAGTACTTC	CSASSASGIQETQYF
15	.	.	TRBV7-9	TRBJ1-1	TGTGCCAGCAGCTTTGGTCATGCTGTGAACACTGAAGCTTTCTTT	CASSFGHAVNTEAFF
13	.	.	TRBV6-5	TRBJ2-1	TGTGCCAGCAGTTATGGCAGCATCAATGAGCAGTTCTTC	CASSYGSINEQFF
13	.	few	TRBV6-2/TRBV6-3	TRBJ2-1	TGTGCCAGCAAACTACCCGACCACAATGAGCAGTTCTTC	CASKLPDHNEQFF
13	.	.	TRBV5-1	TRBJ2-7	TGCGCCAGCAGCTTTGGATCCACCTACGAGCAGTACTTC	CASSFGSTYEQYF
13	.	few	TRBV5-1	TRBJ2-5	TGCGCCAGCAGCTTGTTCAGCGGGGAGACCCAGTACTTC	CASSLFSGETQYF
16	TRBD1	.	TRBV6-2/TRBV6-3	TRBJ1-1	TGTGCCAGCAGCACGGACAGGAGGACTATGAACACTGAAGCTTTCTTT	CASSTDRRTMNTEAFF
11	.	.	TRBV30	TRBJ2-3	TGTGCCTGTTCGGTGTCAGATACGCAGTATTTT	CACSVSDTQYF